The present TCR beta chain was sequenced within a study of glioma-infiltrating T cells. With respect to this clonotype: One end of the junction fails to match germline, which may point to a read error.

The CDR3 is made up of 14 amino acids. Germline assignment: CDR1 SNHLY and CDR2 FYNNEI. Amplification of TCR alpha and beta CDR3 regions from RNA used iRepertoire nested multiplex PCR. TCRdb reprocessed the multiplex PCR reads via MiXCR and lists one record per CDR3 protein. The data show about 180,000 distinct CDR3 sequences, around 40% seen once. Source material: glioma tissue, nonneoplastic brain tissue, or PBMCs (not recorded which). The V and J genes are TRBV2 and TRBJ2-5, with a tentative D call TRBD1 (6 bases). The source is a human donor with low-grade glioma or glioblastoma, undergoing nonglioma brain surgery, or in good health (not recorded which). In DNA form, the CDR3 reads TGTGCCTCCTCACCCGGACAGACGGGAAAGACCCAGCACTTC. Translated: CASSPGQTGKTQHF.